This T cell receptor beta chain was captured in a study of CD8 T cells in ankylosing spondylitis. The study's findings and limits: Disease-linked clones had a CD8+ phenotype and relatively low frequency in peripheral blood. It appeared that ankylosing spondylitis blood was characterized by a TCR beta motif of fewer than ten highly homologous variants.

This clonotype occurred a few times. Its antigen is not known. V was trimmed by 6 bases and J by 1 base, leaving 24 bases between them. The CDR3 loop spans 17 amino acids. The germline gives CDR1 DFQATT, CDR2 SNEGSKA (reference sequence). MiXCR was run by TCRdb on the 5' RACE reads, yielding one entry per CDR3 protein. The data contain about 480,000 distinct CDR3 sequences, over 15% of them singletons. The chain joins TRBV20-1 to TRBJ1-1; no firm D call. The sequence was obtained from a male donor with ankylosing spondylitis. The sample comprised blood, either unsorted or a sorted T cell fraction (not recorded which). The CDR3, as DNA: TGCAGTGCACCTCACTTGGCAGCCGGATTAAAGAACACTGAAGCTTTCTTT. Its protein product is CSAPHLAAGLKNTEAFF.